This is a list of T cell receptor beta chains from one sample in a study of post-analysis software for immune sequencing data. Each CDR3 protein gets one entry after TCRdb re-called the PCR reads with MiXCR. Of under 650,000 distinct CDR3 sequences listed, roughly 45% are singletons. Sequenced: blood. These receptors came from a girl aged 5-17 years with multiple sclerosis. CDR3s include the opening cysteine and the closing phenylalanine or tryptophan. The D gene is left open where the match is weak. Only some rows state a clone size, as once, few, many or a class for expanded clones.

>NA|TRBJ2-7|NA|TRBV29-1
CSVEDRNEQYF
TGCAGCGTTGAAGATCGGAACGAGCAGTACTTC
>few|TRBJ2-5|TRBD1|TRBV5-1
CASSRQGGYQETQYF
TGCGCCAGCAGCCGACAGGGGGGATACCAAGAGACCCAGTACTTC
>once|TRBJ1-4|NA|TRBV12-3/TRBV12-4
CASSSEWTNEKLFF
TGTGCCAGCAGCTCGGAATGGACTAATGAAAAACTGTTTTTT
>few|TRBJ1-2|NA|TRBV5-1
CASSFNGDGYTF
TGCGCCAGCAGCTTTAACGGCGATGGCTACACCTTC
>few|TRBJ1-2|TRBD1|TRBV7-9
CASSQLQGRYGYTF
TGTGCCAGCAGCCAATTACAGGGGAGGTATGGCTACACCTTC
>NA|TRBJ1-1|TRBD1|TRBV5-1
CASSIRQGGLMNTEAFF
TGCGCCAGCAGCATCAGACAGGGGGGCCTGATGAACACTGAAGCTTTCTTT
>NA|TRBJ2-5|TRBD2|TRBV4-1
CASSQLAGEQYF
TGCGCCAGCAGCCAACTAGCGGGGGAGCAGTACTTC
>few|TRBJ2-3|TRBD2|TRBV11-2
CASSLILAGERQYF
TGTGCCAGCAGCTTAATATTAGCGGGGGAACGGCAGTATTTT
>NA|TRBJ1-2|TRBD1|TRBV15
CATSLEQGRATF
TGTGCCACCAGCTTAGAACAGGGGCGTGCCACCTTC
>few|TRBJ2-5|NA|TRBV20-1
CSAQDGGRWNQETQYF
TGCAGTGCTCAAGACGGGGGCCGGTGGAACCAAGAGACCCAGTACTTC
>few|TRBJ2-1|NA|TRBV29-1
CSVEGIAASSYNEQFF
TGCAGCGTTGAAGGGATAGCGGCGAGCTCCTACAATGAGCAGTTCTTC
>once|TRBJ2-7|NA|TRBV29-1
CSVRASPNYEQYF
TGCAGCGTTCGGGCCTCCCCAAATTACGAGCAGTACTTC
>few|TRBJ1-1|NA|TRBV5-5
CASSRRIGQEGMNTEAFF
TGTGCCAGCAGCCGAAGGATTGGGCAGGAGGGAATGAACACTGAAGCTTTCTTT
>few|TRBJ2-7|NA|TRBV20-1
CSAMLEGRYEQYF
TGCAGTGCTATGCTGGAGGGACGCTACGAGCAGTACTTC
>NA|TRBJ1-1|NA|TRBV6-2/TRBV6-3
CASRKDSADTEAFF
TGTGCCAGCAGGAAGGACTCAGCCGACACTGAAGCTTTCTTT
>once|TRBJ1-1|NA|TRBV5-1
CASSSGQSEAFF
TGCGCCAGCAGCTCCGGACAGTCTGAAGCTTTCTTT
>NA|TRBJ1-5|NA|TRBV12-3/TRBV12-4
CASSPVSQQPQHF
TGTGCCAGCAGTCCCGTTTCCCAACAGCCCCAGCATTTT
>many|TRBJ2-5|TRBD1|TRBV6-1
CASRTARTGGPSGETQYF
TGTGCCAGCAGAACTGCCCGGACAGGGGGTCCCTCGGGAGAGACCCAGTACTTC
>NA|TRBJ1-2|NA|TRBV7-9
CTSSLAERGDGYTF
TGTACCAGCAGCTTAGCCGAAAGGGGGGACGGCTACACCTTC
>NA|TRBJ2-1|TRBD1|TRBV6-5
CASSFYFRGSSYNEQFF
TGTGCCAGCAGTTTTTACTTCAGGGGGAGCTCCTACAATGAGCAGTTCTTC
>few|TRBJ1-2|TRBD1|TRBV11-1
CASSHPGQGHGYTF
TGTGCCAGCAGCCACCCCGGACAGGGGCATGGCTACACCTTC
>NA|TRBJ1-5|NA|TRBV12-3/TRBV12-4
CASNKTGAPRHF
TGTGCCAGCAACAAAACAGGAGCCCCCCGGCATTTT
>few|TRBJ2-1|NA|TRBV9
CASSIGTYSYNEQFF
TGTGCCAGCAGCATCGGGACTTACTCCTACAATGAGCAGTTCTTC
>NA|TRBJ1-5|NA|TRBV12-3/TRBV12-4
CASSLGDGLQPQHF
TGTGCCAGCAGTTTAGGGGACGGCCTACAGCCCCAGCATTTT
>few|TRBJ2-6|TRBD1|TRBV29-1
CSVARGLSGANVLTF
TGCAGCGTTGCAAGGGGGCTCTCAGGGGCCAACGTCCTGACTTTC
>NA|TRBJ2-7|NA|TRBV24-1
CATSDPGVVEEQYF
TGTGCCACCAGTGATCCAGGGGTTGTCGAGGAGCAGTACTTC
>NA|TRBJ1-2|NA|TRBV12-3/TRBV12-4
CASSLSTYGYTF
TGTGCCAGCAGTCTTTCGACCTATGGCTACACCTTC
>NA|TRBJ2-5|NA|TRBV15
CATSRDQALAGETQYF
TGTGCCACCAGCAGAGATCAGGCACTAGCCGGGGAGACCCAGTACTTC
>few|TRBJ1-2|TRBD1|TRBV28
CASKTMIIQGARIGYGYTF
TGTGCCAGCAAAACTATGATCATCCAGGGGGCGAGGATAGGCTATGGCTACACCTTC
>NA|TRBJ2-1|NA|TRBV5-1
CASSPQGGTRYNEQFF
TGCGCCAGCAGCCCCCAGGGTGGGACAAGATACAATGAGCAGTTCTTC
>NA|TRBJ1-1|NA|TRBV7-6
CASSLDNIATEAFF
TGTGCCAGCAGCTTAGATAACATTGCCACTGAAGCTTTCTTT
>NA|TRBJ1-2|NA|TRBV20-1
CSVEAGGTPYGYTF
TGCAGTGTTGAGGCTGGAGGGACACCCTATGGCTACACCTTC
>NA|TRBJ2-1|TRBD2|TRBV3-1
CASSVSRLAGGKQFF
TGTGCCAGCAGCGTTTCTCGACTAGCGGGAGGGAAGCAGTTCTTC
>NA|TRBJ2-3|NA|TRBV10-3
CAISGPSSGRTQYF
TGTGCCATCAGTGGACCCTCGTCAGGGAGGACGCAGTATTTT
>few|TRBJ2-1|NA|TRBV29-1
CSVEDRGASSYNEQFF
TGCAGCGTTGAAGATCGAGGGGCTAGCTCCTACAATGAGCAGTTCTTC
>NA|TRBJ1-4|NA|TRBV12-3/TRBV12-4
CASSPRQETDATNEKLFF
TGTGCCAGCAGTCCGCGACAAGAGACTGACGCAACTAATGAAAAACTGTTTTTT
>NA|TRBJ1-2|TRBD1|TRBV2
CASRGDRIYNYGYTF
TGTGCCAGCAGAGGGGACAGAATATATAACTATGGCTACACCTTC
>NA|TRBJ1-2|NA|TRBV12-3/TRBV12-4
CASSRDGQGGYTF
TGTGCCAGCAGTCGGGACGGCCAGGGTGGCTACACCTTC
>few|TRBJ2-7|NA|TRBV7-6
CASSLVPAEQYF
TGTGCCAGCAGCTTAGTTCCGGCCGAGCAGTACTTC
>few|TRBJ2-7|NA|TRBV7-9
CASSSSRGPLYEQYF
TGTGCCAGCAGCTCTTCCCGGGGACCACTCTACGAGCAGTACTTC
>NA|TRBJ2-7|TRBD2|TRBV20-1
CSALPSSGAYEQYF
TGCAGTGCCCTCCCCTCAAGCGGGGCCTACGAGCAGTACTTC
>NA|TRBJ2-7|TRBD2|TRBV6-1
CASRGPGLAGGPKYEQYF
TGTGCCAGCAGGGGACCGGGACTAGCGGGAGGGCCAAAATACGAGCAGTACTTC
>NA|TRBJ1-1|NA|TRBV12-5
CASGSARGNSEAFF
TGTGCTAGTGGTTCCGCCAGAGGTAACTCTGAAGCTTTCTTT
>NA|TRBJ2-7|TRBD1|TRBV4-1
CASSQVEVVQGSGYEQYF
TGCGCCAGCAGCCAAGTGGAAGTGGTACAGGGGAGCGGCTACGAGCAGTACTTC
>NA|TRBJ2-7|NA|TRBV28
CASTLGSTYEQYF
TGTGCCAGCACCTTAGGGTCAACCTACGAGCAGTACTTC
>NA|TRBJ2-7|NA|TRBV13
CASSWGGYEQYF
TGTGCCAGCAGCTGGGGTGGGTACGAGCAGTACTTC
>NA|TRBJ1-2|NA|TRBV6-5
CASSYSTGHRAYGYTF
TGTGCCAGCAGTTACTCGACTGGGCACAGGGCCTATGGCTACACCTTC
>NA|TRBJ2-1|NA|TRBV7-9
CASSSRTFAYNEQFF
TGTGCCAGCAGCTCCCGCACCTTCGCCTACAATGAGCAGTTCTTC
>few|TRBJ2-7|NA|TRBV5-1
CASSVPGQSYEQYF
TGCGCCAGCAGCGTGCCGGGACAATCCTACGAGCAGTACTTC
>NA|TRBJ2-5|NA|TRBV5-1
CASSPRPGWGETQYF
TGCGCCAGCAGCCCCAGGCCGGGATGGGGGGAGACCCAGTACTTC
>few|TRBJ1-2|TRBD1|TRBV6-5
CASSDIQGALYGYTF
TGTGCCAGCAGTGATATACAGGGGGCTTTGTATGGCTACACCTTC